This T cell receptor beta chain comes out of a study of long-term antiretroviral therapy in people with HIV. A v3.0 immunoSEQ assay was performed at survey level. The protocol was immunoSEQ multiplex PCR, while the TCRdb copy is restricted to in-frame clones and leaves out a portion. The sample shows roughly 45,000 clones, around 84% of them seen only once. V lost 5 bases to trimming and J lost 4 bases, with 15 bases between them. CDR3 length: 15 residues. Germline V gene sequence: CDR1 MNHEY, CDR2 SMNVEV (reference sequence). The rearrangement uses TRBV27 and TRBJ2-1; a weak D match, TRBD1 (6 bases). The TCR originated in a young woman with HIV. This specimen was unsorted PBMCs, taken 0.8 years after starting antiretroviral therapy. The CDR3 sequence is CASSRGGQPYNEQFF. The CDR3, as DNA: TGTGCCAGCAGTAGAGGGGGTCAACCTTACAATGAGCAGTTCTTC.